The 8 T cell receptor beta chains reported below all come from one sample, sequenced in a study of T cell repertoires in cytomegalovirus infection. TCRdb reprocessed the reads with MiXCR, giving one entry per CDR3 protein. Here the sample spans roughly 760,000 distinct CDR3 sequences, 35% being singletons. Input material: PBMCs. The receptors here all came from a human donor in good health (CMV status not recorded). Some clones in this sample may be carry-over from other donors' samples.

This clonotype was seen a few times. This sequence joins TRBV24-1 and TRBJ2-3; unclear D gene. The germline V and J ends were trimmed by 5 bases and 6 bases, with 14 bases remaining between them. CDR1 is KGHDR, CDR2 SFDVKD, per germline. CDR3 length: 14 residues. The CDR3 region has the DNA TGTGCCACCAGTGGAAAAGAATTTATGGATACGCAGTATTTT. It translates to CATSGKEFMDTQYF.

This clonotype was counted a few times. The V and J genes are TRBV5-6 and TRBJ2-1, with D possibly TRBD1 on 5 matching bases. Germline lookup yields CDR1 SGHDT and CDR2 YYEEEE. Trimming removed 2 bases from V and 7 bases from J, with 16 bases in between. CDR3 size: 15 residues. The CDR3 here is CASSFFQGDRNEQFF. DNA for the CDR3: TGTGCCAGCAGCTTTTTCCAGGGCGATAGGAATGAGCAGTTCTTC.

The gene calls are TRBV19 and TRBJ2-3; D unresolved. V dropped 3 bases and J dropped 2 bases, with 12 bases sitting between them. The CDR3 is made up of 15 amino acids. Germline lookup yields CDR1 LNHDA and CDR2 SQIVND (reference sequence). The CDR3 sequence: CASSIYPRDTDTQYF. The CDR3 nucleotides are TGTGCCAGTAGTATTTATCCCCGCGACACAGATACGCAGTATTTT.

Comments on this clonotype: Given the absence of the conserved phenylalanine or tryptophan at the CDR3 end, a read error is likely. The J gene is TRBJ2-7, the V gene TRBV28; 8 nucleotides match TRBD2. This CDR3 spans 15 amino acids. The germline gives CDR1 MDHEN, CDR2 SYDVKM. Losses at the gene ends were 3 bases for V and 0 bases for J; bases not matched to a gene: 4. The CDR3 DNA sequence: TGTGCCAGCAGTTTTGGTAGCGGGGCCTCCTACGAGCAGTACTTA. Protein: CASSFGSGASYEQYL.

As concerns this clonotype: A much more abundant neighbour one base away suggests this may be a read error. CDR3 sequence (DNA): TGTGCCAGCAGTTTGGAAGGGGTAGACACTGAAGCTTTCTTT. It specifies CASSLEGVDTEAFF. The chain carries TRBV27 and TRBJ1-1, with TRBD1 as a possible D gene (5 bases). Trimming stripped 3 bases from V and 3 bases from J, with 11 bases between. Germline V gene lookup returns CDR1 MNHEY and CDR2 SMNVEV (reference sequence). The CDR3 has 14 residues.

This clonotype was detected ten times or more. This sequence joins TRBV4-2 and TRBJ2-5; 8 nucleotides match TRBD1. This CDR3 has 17 amino acids. Trimming took 6 bases from V and 2 from J; bases not matched to a gene: 14. CDR1 LGHNA and CDR2 YNFKEQ come from the germline V gene. The CDR3 DNA reads TGTGCCAGCAGTCCCAGGGTCGGGACAGGAGCGCAAGAGACCCAGTACTTC. It specifies CASSPRVGTGAQETQYF.

This clonotype turned up a few times. One junction end disagrees with the germline gene, perhaps due to a read error. This chain links TRBV20-1 with TRBJ1-5; 7 nucleotides agree with TRBD1. Per germline, CDR1 DFQATT and CDR2 SNEGSKA (reference sequence). The CDR3 totals 16 residues. The CDR3, as DNA: TGCAGTGTTAGAGCTCCGGGACAGTATAGCAATCAGCCCCAGCATTTT. Protein sequence: CSVRAPGQYSNQPQHF.

The chain has TRBV29-1 and TRBJ2-3; D gene unclear. Germline V gene data show CDR1 as SQVTM and CDR2 as ANQGSEA. CDR3 length: 12 amino acids. V shed 3 bases and J shed 0 bases, with 4 bases lying between them. CDR3 in amino acids: CSVDPSTDTQYF. DNA of the CDR3: TGCAGCGTTGACCCCAGCACAGATACGCAGTATTTT.